The sequence of this TCR beta chain was determined in a study of T cells in Graves' hyperthyroidism and ophthalmopathy. General observations from the study: Most thyroid-expanded clonotypes above 0.001 were also found in blood.

V was cut by 7 bases and J by 10 bases, with 19 bases left in between. The CDR3 sequence is 13 residues long. Germline CDR1 is SNHLY and CDR2 is FYNNEI. RNA transcripts yielded amplified TCR beta CDR3 regions. A set of HTBI primers served as the primers for a first-round RT-PCR of the TCR CDR3. MiXCR, run by TCRdb on the multiplex PCR reads, gives a single entry per CDR3 protein. The table includes under 350,000 distinct CDR3 sequences, over 15% detected once. Ophthalmopathy patients showed a Clinical Activity Score of at least 3, NOSPECS grade of at least 4 and duration under 3 months. There are many counts of this clonotype. Its antigen is unidentified.

The chain carries TRBV2 and TRBJ2-5; no firm D call. The material sequenced was blood. The clonotype was recovered from a woman between 55 and 75 years old with Graves' ophthalmopathy. The CDR3 DNA is TGTGCCAGCATCACGCGGAATGGGTTATTCCAGTACTTC. Translation gives CASITRNGLFQYF.